The 24 T cell receptor beta chains presented below share a single source sample, sequenced in a study of blood T cell repertoires in COVID-19. Here immunoSEQ multiplex PCR was the method, and the copy in TCRdb shows in-frame clones only, minus some. The sample has roughly 50,000 clones; approximately 80% are singletons. Material: peripheral blood. These receptors all stem from a woman of 80 years or more with acute or convalescent COVID-19.

The CDR3 bases are TGTGCCAGCAGCCAAGAAGTCAGGCCTACATATGGCTACACCTTC. It is translated as CASSQEVRPTYGYTF. V gene TRBV3-1 (or the pseudogene TRBV3-2) combines with J gene TRBJ1-2; D gene ambiguous. This CDR3 spans 15 amino acids. Germline assignment: CDR1 LGHDT and CDR2 YNNKEL (reference sequence). The V gene lost 0 bases and the J gene lost 5 bases, with 13 bases spanning the gap.

J is TRBJ2-2 and V is TRBV25-1; 8 bases are a match to TRBD2. The CDR3 spans 15 residues. The germline gives CDR1 MGHDK, CDR2 SYGVNS. V shed 6 bases, J shed 5 bases, and the junction held 8 bases outside the gene matches. The CDR3, as DNA: TGTGCCAGCAGGAGGAGTAGCGGGGTTACCGGGGAGCTGTTTTTT. Encoded protein: CASRRSSGVTGELFF.

This chain connects TRBV7-9 to TRBJ1-6, with 7 bases matching TRBD1. Losses at the gene ends were 5 bases for V and 9 bases for J; bases not matched to a gene: 4. There are 13 residues in the CDR3. The germline CDR1 and CDR2 sequences are SEHNR and FQNEAQ (reference sequence). The CDR3 region is CASSARQGSPLHF. The CDR3, as DNA: TGTGCCAGCAGCGCCCGACAGGGTTCACCCCTCCACTTT. The whole variable domain, filled in from reference TRBV7-9 and TRBJ1-6, reads DTGVSQNPRHKITKRGQNVTFRCDPISEHNRLYWYRQTLGQGPEFLTYFQNEAQLEKSRLLSDRFSAERPKGSFSTLEIQRTEQGDSAMYLCASSARQGSPLHFGNGTRLTVT.

V gene TRBV12-5 combines with J gene TRBJ2-1; TRBD2 aligns across 14 bases. In germline, CDR1 is LGHNT, CDR2 FRNRAP. The junction had 4 bases not matched to a gene; V was cut back by 5 bases and J by 1 base. This CDR3 region has 17 residues. The CDR3 spells CASGPGLAGGSYNEQFF. The CDR3 nucleotides are TGTGCTAGTGGTCCCGGACTAGCGGGGGGTTCCTACAATGAGCAGTTCTTC.

The chain recombines TRBV27 with TRBJ1-2; 8 nucleotides agree with TRBD1. The length of the CDR3 is 13 residues. Germline V gives CDR1 MNHEY, CDR2 SMNVEV (reference sequence). Trimming at V came to 6 bases and at J to 7 bases, leaving 7 bases not matched to a gene. The CDR3: CASSLSTGAGYTF. The CDR3 region has the DNA TGTGCCAGCAGCCTCTCGACAGGGGCTGGCTACACCTTC.

V and J are TRBV11-3 and TRBJ2-5; TRBD1 might be the D (6 bases). Germline assignment: CDR1 SGHNT and CDR2 YENEEA. CDR3 size: 15 residues. V was pared by 0 bases and J by 2 bases, with 10 bases between. Written as DNA, the CDR3 is TGTGCCAGCAGCTTAGAGCCGGGACAACAAGAGACCCAGTACTTC. It encodes CASSLEPGQQETQYF.

The chain combines TRBV27 with TRBJ1-1, with 8 bases matching TRBD1. The J segment lost 5 bases and the V segment lost 7 bases, leaving 18 bases of the junction unmatched. The V gene's germline CDR1 is MNHEY and CDR2 SMNVEV (reference sequence). The CDR3 loop spans 17 amino acids. The chain's CDR3 is CASTPLGVNRGGTEAFF. The CDR3, as DNA: TGTGCCAGCACTCCCCTGGGGGTAAACAGGGGGGGAACTGAAGCTTTCTTT.

This clone appeared once. The genes are TRBV14 and TRBJ2-3; D may be TRBD1 (5 bases). Trimming cost V 5 bases and J 2 bases, with 11 bases left between them. Germline V gene sequence: CDR1 SGHDN, CDR2 FVKESK. The CDR3 loop spans 14 amino acids. The CDR3 region is CASSTAGNTDTQYF. Here the CDR3 DNA reads TGTGCCAGCAGCACGGCAGGGAACACAGATACGCAGTATTTT.

The chain recombines TRBV5-1 with TRBJ2-1; 7 nucleotides line up with TRBD2. Germline lookup yields CDR1 SGHRS and CDR2 YFSETQ. J lost 4 bases, V lost 2 bases, and 6 bases had no gene match. There are 15 residues in the CDR3. CDR3 region: CASSFWAGEYNEQFF. In nucleotides, the CDR3 is TGCGCCAGCAGCTTTTGGGCGGGGGAATACAATGAGCAGTTCTTC.

The chain carries TRBV28 and TRBJ1-2, with D possibly being TRBD1 (5 bases). The CDR3 sequence is 12 residues long. Germline CDR1 is MDHEN and CDR2 is SYDVKM. Trimming removed 3 bases from V and 4 bases from J, with 6 bases in between. The DNA of the CDR3 is TGTGCCAGCAGTTTGACAGTCTATGGCTACACCTTC. This sequence encodes CASSLTVYGYTF.

This clone was observed a handful of times. The chain is built from TRBV6-1 and TRBJ1-5, with TRBD1 as a possible D gene (5 bases). Germline-derived CDR1 and CDR2 are MNHNS and SASEGT. This CDR3 region has 15 residues. The V end lost 3 bases, the J end lost 5 bases, and 14 bases lay between the germline ends. The CDR3 is CASSDGAAGDQPQHF. CDR3 sequence (DNA): TGTGCCAGCAGTGATGGGGCAGCTGGGGATCAGCCCCAGCATTTT.

The V call is TRBV10-3, the J call TRBJ2-3; TRBD2 matches at 7 bases. This CDR3 comprises 18 residues. Germline assignment: CDR1 ENHRY and CDR2 SYGVKD. V lost 4 bases to trimming and J lost 0 bases; unmatched junction nucleotides: 13. CDR3 in amino acids: CAISAYDPGLSSTDTQYF. DNA of the CDR3: TGTGCCATCAGTGCCTACGACCCGGGACTATCTAGCACAGATACGCAGTATTTT.

V is TRBV6-1 and J is TRBJ2-7, with D perhaps matching TRBD1 (5 bases). Trimming took off 5 bases at V and 4 bases at J, with 9 bases between the two ends. This CDR3 is built from 12 residues. Germline loops: CDR1 MNHNS, CDR2 SASEGT. CDR3 nucleotides: TGTGCCAGCAGTCCGACAGCTTACGAGCAGTACTTC. It translates to CASSPTAYEQYF.

The chain links TRBV5-4 to TRBJ2-7, with D possibly being TRBD1 (7 bases). Germline CDR1 SGHNT, CDR2 YYREEE (reference sequence). Deletions cut 2 bases from V and 1 base from J, with 19 bases between. CDR3 length: 17 amino acids. The chain's CDR3 is CASSLPEGGGRSYEQYF. The CDR3, as DNA: TGTGCCAGCAGCTTACCGGAAGGAGGGGGCAGGTCCTACGAGCAGTACTTC.

The CDR3 DNA sequence: TGTGCCAGCAGCTTAGACGGGGGCACTGAAGCTTTCTTT. Its translation: CASSLDGGTEAFF. V and J are TRBV7-2 and TRBJ1-1; a weak D match, TRBD1 (5 bases). CDR1 and CDR2 (germline): SGHTA, FQGNSA. CDR3 length: 13 amino acids. Trimming shortened V by 1 base and J by 4 bases, and 7 bases separated the two germline ends.

This chain connects TRBV11-3 to TRBJ2-1, with 8 positions matching TRBD1. With V trimmed by 5 bases and J by 9 bases, 15 bases remained unmatched. Germline V gene data show CDR1 as SGHNT and CDR2 as YENEEA. This CDR3 region has 16 residues. The CDR3 loop reads CASSPQLLQGAREQFF. The CDR3, as DNA: TGTGCCAGCAGCCCTCAATTGTTGCAGGGGGCGCGTGAGCAGTTCTTC.

The chain combines TRBV9 with TRBJ1-2, with 8 bases that match TRBD1. The CDR3 runs 14 residues. Germline CDR1 is SGDLS and CDR2 is YYNGEE. Trimming removed 0 bases from V and 7 bases from J; junction bases left unmatched: 5. This CDR3 is CASSVGTGSFGYTF. As DNA, the CDR3 is TGTGCCAGCAGCGTAGGGACAGGGAGTTTTGGCTACACCTTC.

The chain recombines TRBV6-5 with TRBJ1-4, with 7 bases matching TRBD1. The CDR3 is made up of 12 amino acids. After removal of 10 bases from V and 8 bases from J, the junction contained 7 bases not matched to a gene. Germline loops: CDR1 MNHEY, CDR2 SVGAGI. The CDR3 region is CAIQSQGEKLFF. In nucleotides, the CDR3 is TGTGCCATTCAATCACAGGGGGAAAAACTGTTTTTT.

CDR3 DNA sequence: TGTGCCAGCAGTTACCTAACCGGGACTAGCATCAATGAGCAGTTCTTC. This codes for CASSYLTGTSINEQFF. The chain carries TRBV6-5 and TRBJ2-1; TRBD2 matches 9 bases. CDR1 is MNHEY and CDR2 is SVGAGI in the germline V gene. This CDR3 contains 16 residues. Trimming at V came to 2 bases and at J to 6 bases, leaving 8 bases not matched to a gene.

The rearrangement uses TRBV5-1 and TRBJ1-4; TRBD1 agrees at 7 bases. The germline gives CDR1 SGHRS, CDR2 YFSETQ. The length of the CDR3 is 14 residues. V lost 3 bases, J lost 5 bases, and 4 bases stayed unmatched. The CDR3 reads CASSSGQLNEKLFF. The CDR3 bases are TGCGCCAGCAGCTCGGGACAGCTAAATGAAAAACTGTTTTTT.

This chain uses TRBV3-1 (or the pseudogene TRBV3-2) with TRBJ1-1; 8 bases are a match to TRBD1. Trimming took 1 base from V and 4 from J; bases not matched to a gene: 2. CDR3 length equals 14 residues. Germline V lookup: CDR1 LGHDT, CDR2 YNNKEL (reference sequence). CDR3 in DNA: TGTGCCAGCAGCCAAGGGACAGGGAGCACTGAAGCTTTCTTT. It is translated as CASSQGTGSTEAFF.

The chain employs TRBV19 and TRBJ1-2; tentatively, D is TRBD1 (5 bases). The CDR3 runs to 14 residues. From germline, CDR1 is LNHDA and CDR2 SQIVND (reference sequence). The V gene lost 6 bases and the J gene lost 2 bases, with 13 bases spanning the gap. The CDR3, as DNA: TGTGCCAGTAGCGATGAACAGGTCAACTATGGCTACACCTTC. It translates to CASSDEQVNYGYTF.

The CDR3 sequence is CASSPTGLYGYTF. In nucleotides, the CDR3 is TGTGCCAGCAGTCCGACAGGACTCTATGGCTACACCTTC. The chain has TRBV6-2 or TRBV6-3 and TRBJ1-2, with D perhaps TRBD1 (6 bases). Trimming pared 5 bases from V and 4 bases from J, leaving 11 bases between. The length of the CDR3 is 13 residues. Germline CDR1 and CDR2: MNHEY and SVGEGT.

This CDR3 reads CASGLQGGNQPQHF. CDR3 sequence (DNA): TGTGCCAGCGGATTACAGGGTGGCAATCAGCCCCAGCATTTT. V gene TRBV2 combines with J gene TRBJ1-5, with a weak D call TRBD1 (6 bases). Germline CDR1 and CDR2: SNHLY and FYNNEI. V gave up 8 bases and J gave up 2 bases, with 13 bases separating them. This CDR3 comprises 14 residues. The variable domain in full, completed from reference TRBV2 and TRBJ1-5, reads EPEVTQTPSHQVTQMGQEVILRCVPISNHLYFYWYRQILGQKVEFLVSFYNNEISEKSEIFDDQFSVERPDGSNFTLKIRSTKLEDSAMYFCASGLQGGNQPQHFGDGTRLSIL.